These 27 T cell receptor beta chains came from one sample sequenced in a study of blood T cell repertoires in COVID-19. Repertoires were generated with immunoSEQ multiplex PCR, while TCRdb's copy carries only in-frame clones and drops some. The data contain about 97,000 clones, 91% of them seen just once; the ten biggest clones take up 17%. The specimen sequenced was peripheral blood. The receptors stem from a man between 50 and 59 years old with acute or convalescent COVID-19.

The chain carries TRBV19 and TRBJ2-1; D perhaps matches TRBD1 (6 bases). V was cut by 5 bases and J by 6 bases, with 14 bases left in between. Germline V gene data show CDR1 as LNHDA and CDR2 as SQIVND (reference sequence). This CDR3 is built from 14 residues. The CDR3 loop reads CASSPWTVFNEQFF. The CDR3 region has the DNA TGTGCCAGTAGTCCCTGGACAGTGTTCAATGAGCAGTTCTTC.

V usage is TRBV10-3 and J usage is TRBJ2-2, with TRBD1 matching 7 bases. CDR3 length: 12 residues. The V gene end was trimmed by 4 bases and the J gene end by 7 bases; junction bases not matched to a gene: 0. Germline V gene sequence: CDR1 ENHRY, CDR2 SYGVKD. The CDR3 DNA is TGTGCCATCAGTGGGACAGGCGGGGAGCTGTTTTTT. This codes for CAISGTGGELFF.

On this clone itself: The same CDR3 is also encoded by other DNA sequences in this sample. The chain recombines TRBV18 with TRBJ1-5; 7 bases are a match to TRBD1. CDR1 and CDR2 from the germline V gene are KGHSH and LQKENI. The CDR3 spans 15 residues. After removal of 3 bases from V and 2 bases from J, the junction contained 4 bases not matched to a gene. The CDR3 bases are TGTGCCAGCTCACCTCTCGGACAGGGCAATCAGCCCCAGCATTTT. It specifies CASSPLGQGNQPQHF.

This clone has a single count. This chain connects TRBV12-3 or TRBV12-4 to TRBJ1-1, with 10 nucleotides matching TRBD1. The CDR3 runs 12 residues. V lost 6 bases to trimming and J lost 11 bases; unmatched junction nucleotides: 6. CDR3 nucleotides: TGTGCCAGCAGGGAACCGGGACAGGGGGCTTTCTTT. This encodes CASREPGQGAFF.

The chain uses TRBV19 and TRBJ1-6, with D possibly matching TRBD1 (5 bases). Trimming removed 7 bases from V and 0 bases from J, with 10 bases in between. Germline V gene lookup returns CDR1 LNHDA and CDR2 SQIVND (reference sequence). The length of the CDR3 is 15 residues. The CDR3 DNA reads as TGTGCCAGTAATCAGGGATTCTCCTATAATTCACCCCTCCACTTT. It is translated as CASNQGFSYNSPLHF.

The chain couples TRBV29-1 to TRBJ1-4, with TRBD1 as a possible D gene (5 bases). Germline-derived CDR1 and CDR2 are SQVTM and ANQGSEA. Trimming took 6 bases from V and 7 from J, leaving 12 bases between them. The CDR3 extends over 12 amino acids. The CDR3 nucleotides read TGCAGCGTGTCTGCGCAGGGTGAAAAACTGTTTTTT. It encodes CSVSAQGEKLFF.

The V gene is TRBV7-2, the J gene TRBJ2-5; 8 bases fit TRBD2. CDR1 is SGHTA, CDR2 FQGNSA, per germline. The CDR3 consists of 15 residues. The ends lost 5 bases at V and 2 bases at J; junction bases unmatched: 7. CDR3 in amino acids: CASSRDSGVQETQYF. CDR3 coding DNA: TGTGCCAGCAGCAGGGATAGCGGGGTACAAGAGACCCAGTACTTC.

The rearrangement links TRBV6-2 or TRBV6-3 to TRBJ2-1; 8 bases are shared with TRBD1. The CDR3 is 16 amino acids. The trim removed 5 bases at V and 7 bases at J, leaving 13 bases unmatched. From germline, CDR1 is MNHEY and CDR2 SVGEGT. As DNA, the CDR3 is TGTGCCAGCAGTAAATGGGATCTCAGGGGGCAAAATGAGCAGTTCTTC. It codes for CASSKWDLRGQNEQFF.

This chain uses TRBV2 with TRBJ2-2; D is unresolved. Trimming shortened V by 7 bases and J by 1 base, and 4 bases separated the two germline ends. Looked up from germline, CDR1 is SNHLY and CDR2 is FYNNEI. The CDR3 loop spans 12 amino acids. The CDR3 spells CASIMNTGELFF. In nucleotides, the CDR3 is TGTGCCAGCATTATGAACACCGGGGAGCTGTTTTTT. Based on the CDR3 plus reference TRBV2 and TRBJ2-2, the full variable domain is EPEVTQTPSHQVTQMGQEVILRCVPISNHLYFYWYRQILGQKVEFLVSFYNNEISEKSEIFDDQFSVERPDGSNFTLKIRSTKLEDSAMYFCASIMNTGELFFGEGSRLTVL.

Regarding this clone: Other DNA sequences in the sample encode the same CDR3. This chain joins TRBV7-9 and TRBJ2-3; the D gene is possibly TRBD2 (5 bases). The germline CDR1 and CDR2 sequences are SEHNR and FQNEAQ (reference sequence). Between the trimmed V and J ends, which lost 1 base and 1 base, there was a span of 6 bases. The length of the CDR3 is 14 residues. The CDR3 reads CASSLGGRTDTQYF. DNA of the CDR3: TGTGCCAGCAGCTTAGGCGGGCGCACAGATACGCAGTATTTT.

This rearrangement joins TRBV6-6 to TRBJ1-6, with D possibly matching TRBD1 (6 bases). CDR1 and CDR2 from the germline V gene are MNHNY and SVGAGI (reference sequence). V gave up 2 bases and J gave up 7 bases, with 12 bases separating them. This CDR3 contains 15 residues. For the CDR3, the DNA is TGTGCCAGCAGTTACGATGGACAGCGAAATTCACCCCTCCACTTT. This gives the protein CASSYDGQRNSPLHF.

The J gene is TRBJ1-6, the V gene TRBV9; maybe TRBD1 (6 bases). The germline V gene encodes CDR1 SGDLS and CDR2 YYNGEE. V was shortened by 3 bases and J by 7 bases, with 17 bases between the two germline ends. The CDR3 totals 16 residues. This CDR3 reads CASSDPVGTPNSPLHF. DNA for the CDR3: TGTGCCAGCAGCGACCCCGTTGGGACACCCAATTCACCCCTCCACTTT.

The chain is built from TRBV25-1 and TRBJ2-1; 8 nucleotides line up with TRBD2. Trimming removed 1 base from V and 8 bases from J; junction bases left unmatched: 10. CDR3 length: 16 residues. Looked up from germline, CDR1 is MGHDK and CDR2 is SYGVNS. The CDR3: CASSELVAGSSDEQFF. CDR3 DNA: TGTGCCAGCAGTGAATTGGTAGCGGGGTCTAGCGATGAGCAGTTCTTC.

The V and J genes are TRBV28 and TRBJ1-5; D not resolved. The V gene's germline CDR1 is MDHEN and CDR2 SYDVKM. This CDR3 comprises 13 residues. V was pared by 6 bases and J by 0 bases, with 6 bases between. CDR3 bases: TGTGCCAGCAGACTTTATAGCAATCAGCCCCAGCATTTT. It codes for CASRLYSNQPQHF.

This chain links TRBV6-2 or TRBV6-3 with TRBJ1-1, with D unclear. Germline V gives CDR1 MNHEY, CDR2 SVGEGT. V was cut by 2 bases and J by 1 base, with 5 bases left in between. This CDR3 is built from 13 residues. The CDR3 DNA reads TGTGCCAGCAGTTACGAGGGGAACACTGAAGCTTTCTTT. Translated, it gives CASSYEGNTEAFF.

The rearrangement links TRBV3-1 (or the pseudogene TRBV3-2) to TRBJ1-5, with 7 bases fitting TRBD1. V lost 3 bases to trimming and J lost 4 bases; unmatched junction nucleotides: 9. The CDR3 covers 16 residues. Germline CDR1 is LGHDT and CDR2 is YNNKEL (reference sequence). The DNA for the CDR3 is TGTGCCAGCAGCCAGCCCAGGGACAGTATGAATCAGCCCCAGCATTTT. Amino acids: CASSQPRDSMNQPQHF.

Here the CDR3 reads CASSLGELTHTDTQYF. DNA for the CDR3: TGTGCCAGCAGCTTAGGAGAACTCACCCACACAGATACGCAGTATTTT. This rearrangement joins TRBV11-2 to TRBJ2-3; no definite D call. This CDR3 region has 16 residues. Between the trimmed V and J ends, which lost 1 base and 2 bases, there was a span of 13 bases. Germline V CDR1 and CDR2: SGHAT, FQNNGV.

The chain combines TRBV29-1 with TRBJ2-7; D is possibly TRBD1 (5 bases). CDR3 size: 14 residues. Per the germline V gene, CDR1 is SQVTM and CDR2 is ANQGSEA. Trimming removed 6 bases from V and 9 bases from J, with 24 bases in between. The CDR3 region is CSVAPGAYSTRQYF. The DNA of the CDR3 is TGCAGCGTAGCCCCTGGGGCTTATTCTACGAGGCAGTACTTC.

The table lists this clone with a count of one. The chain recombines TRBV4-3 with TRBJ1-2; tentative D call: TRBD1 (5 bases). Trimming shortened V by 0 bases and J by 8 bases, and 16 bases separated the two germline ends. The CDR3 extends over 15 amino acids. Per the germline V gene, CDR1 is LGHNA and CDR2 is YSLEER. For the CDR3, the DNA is TGCGCCAGCAGCCAAGACGCAGCAGGGAATTTAGGCTACACCTTC. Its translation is CASSQDAAGNLGYTF.

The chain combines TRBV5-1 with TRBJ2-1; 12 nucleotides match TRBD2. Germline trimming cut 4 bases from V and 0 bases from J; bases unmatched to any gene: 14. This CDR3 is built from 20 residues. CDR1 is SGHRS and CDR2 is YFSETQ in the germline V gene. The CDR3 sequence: CASSPGLASGGASSYNEQFF. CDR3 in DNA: TGCGCCAGCAGCCCGGGGCTGGCTAGCGGGGGGGCCAGCTCCTACAATGAGCAGTTCTTC.

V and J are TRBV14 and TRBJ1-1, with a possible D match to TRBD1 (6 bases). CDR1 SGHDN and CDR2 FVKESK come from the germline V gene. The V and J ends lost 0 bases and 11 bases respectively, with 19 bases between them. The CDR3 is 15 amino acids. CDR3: CASSQDLGGRGGAFF. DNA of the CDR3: TGTGCCAGCAGCCAAGATCTTGGGGGCAGGGGAGGGGCTTTCTTT.

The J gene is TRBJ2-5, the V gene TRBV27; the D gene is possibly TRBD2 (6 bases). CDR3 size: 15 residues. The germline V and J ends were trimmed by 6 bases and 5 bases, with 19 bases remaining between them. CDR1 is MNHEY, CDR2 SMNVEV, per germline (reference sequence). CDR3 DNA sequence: TGTGCCAGCAGCCGACTGGGAGGATCAGGGGAGACCCAGTACTTC. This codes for CASSRLGGSGETQYF.

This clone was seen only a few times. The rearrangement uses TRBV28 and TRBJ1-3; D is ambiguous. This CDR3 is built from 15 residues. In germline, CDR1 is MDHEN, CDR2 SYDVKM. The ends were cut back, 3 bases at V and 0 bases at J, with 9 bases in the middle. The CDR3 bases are TGTGCCAGCAGTTTGATCCAGTCCTCTGGAAACACCATATATTTT. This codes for CASSLIQSSGNTIYF.

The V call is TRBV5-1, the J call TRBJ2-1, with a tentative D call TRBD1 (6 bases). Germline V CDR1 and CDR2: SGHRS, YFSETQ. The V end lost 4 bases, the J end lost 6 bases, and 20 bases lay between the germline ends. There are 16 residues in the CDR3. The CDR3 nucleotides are TGCGCCAGCAGCCCGAGTACAGGGTCCGCTGTCAATGAGCAGTTCTTC. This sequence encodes CASSPSTGSAVNEQFF.

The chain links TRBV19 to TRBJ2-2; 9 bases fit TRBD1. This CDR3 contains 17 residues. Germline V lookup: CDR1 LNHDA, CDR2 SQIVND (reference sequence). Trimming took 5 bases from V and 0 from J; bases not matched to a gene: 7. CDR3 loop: CASSPDRGGANTGELFF. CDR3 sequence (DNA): TGTGCCAGTAGTCCGGACAGGGGTGGGGCGAACACCGGGGAGCTGTTTTTT.

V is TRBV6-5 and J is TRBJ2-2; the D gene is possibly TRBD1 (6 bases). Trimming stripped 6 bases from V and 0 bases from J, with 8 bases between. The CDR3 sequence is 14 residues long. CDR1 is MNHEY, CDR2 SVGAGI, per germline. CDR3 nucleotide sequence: TGTGCCAGCAGGAGACAGGCGAACACCGGGGAGCTGTTTTTT. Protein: CASRRQANTGELFF.

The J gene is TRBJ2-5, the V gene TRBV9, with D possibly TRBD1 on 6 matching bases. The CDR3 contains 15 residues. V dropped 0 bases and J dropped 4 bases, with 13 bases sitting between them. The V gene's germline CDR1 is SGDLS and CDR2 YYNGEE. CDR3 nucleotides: TGTGCCAGCAGCGTAGAGCCTGGGGGCTTAGAGACCCAGTACTTC. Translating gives CASSVEPGGLETQYF.